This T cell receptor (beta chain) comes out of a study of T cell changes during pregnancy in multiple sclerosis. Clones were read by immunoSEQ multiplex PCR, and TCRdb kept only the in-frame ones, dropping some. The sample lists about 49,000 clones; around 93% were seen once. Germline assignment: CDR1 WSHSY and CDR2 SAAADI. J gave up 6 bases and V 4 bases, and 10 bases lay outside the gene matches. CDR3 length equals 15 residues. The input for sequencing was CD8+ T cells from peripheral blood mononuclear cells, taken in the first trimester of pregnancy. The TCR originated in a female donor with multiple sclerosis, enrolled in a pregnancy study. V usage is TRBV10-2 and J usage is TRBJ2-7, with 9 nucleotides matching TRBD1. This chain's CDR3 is CASSGTGGAHFEQYF. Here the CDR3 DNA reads TGCGCCAGCAGTGGAACAGGGGGCGCCCACTTCGAGCAGTACTTC.